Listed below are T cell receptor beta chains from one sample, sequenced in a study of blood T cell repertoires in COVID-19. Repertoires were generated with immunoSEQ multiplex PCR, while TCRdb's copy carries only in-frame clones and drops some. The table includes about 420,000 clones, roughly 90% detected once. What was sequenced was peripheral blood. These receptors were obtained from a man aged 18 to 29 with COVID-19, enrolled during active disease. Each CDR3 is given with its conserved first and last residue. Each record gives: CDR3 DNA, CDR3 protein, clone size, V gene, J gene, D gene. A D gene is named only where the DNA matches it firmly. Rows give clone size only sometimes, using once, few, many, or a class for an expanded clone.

TGTGCCAGCAGCCAAGATCAAAACAGGGGATCGTACGAGCAGTACTTC	CASSQDQNRGSYEQYF	few	TRBV4-2	TRBJ2-7	TRBD1
TGTGCCAGCTCACCACCGGGCGGGACCTACAATGAGCAGTTCTTC	CASSPPGGTYNEQFF	NA	TRBV18	TRBJ2-1	NA
TGTGCCAGCAGCCGACCGGGACTAACGACGGGTAATGAGCAGTTCTTC	CASSRPGLTTGNEQFF	NA	TRBV14	TRBJ2-1	TRBD2
TGTGCCAGCAGCTTAGGGCGGGGAAGCCACGAGCAGTACTTC	CASSLGRGSHEQYF	NA	TRBV7-9	TRBJ2-7	NA
TGTGCCAGCAGTCAGGGGATTGGTTCACCCCTCCACTTT	CASSQGIGSPLHF	NA	TRBV2	TRBJ1-6	NA
TGTGCCAGCAGCGATGACAGAGCTCAAGCTTTCTTT	CASSDDRAQAFF	NA	TRBV2	TRBJ1-1	NA
TGTGCCAGCAGCTTGGGACAACCCACCGGGGAGCTGTTTTTT	CASSLGQPTGELFF	NA	TRBV5-4	TRBJ2-2	NA
TGTGCCAGCCGCGGCCTTGGGAGCTACGAGCAGTACTTC	CASRGLGSYEQYF	NA	TRBV6-5	TRBJ2-7	NA
TGTGCCAGCAGTGTAGAGAACAGTCGGTATAGTCAGCCCCAGCATTTT	CASSVENSRYSQPQHF	NA	TRBV7-8	TRBJ1-5	NA
TGTGCCAGCCGGGCAGGGCTAACGTACGCTAATGAGCAGTTCTTC	CASRAGLTYANEQFF	NA	TRBV11-2	TRBJ2-1	NA
TGCGCCAGCAGCATAACAGGGTCTGAAGCTTTCTTT	CASSITGSEAFF	NA	TRBV5-1	TRBJ1-1	NA
TGTGCCAGCAGCTTGGGCGAAGAGACCCAGTACTTC	CASSLGEETQYF	once	TRBV5-4	TRBJ2-5	NA
TGTGCCAGCAGCCGGGAGGCGTACAATGAGCAGTTCTTC	CASSREAYNEQFF	once	TRBV5-4	TRBJ2-1	TRBD2
TGTGCCAGCAGCGAGCATAGCGGGAGGGCCAGGGTTGAGCAGTTCTTC	CASSEHSGRARVEQFF	NA	TRBV7-2	TRBJ2-1	TRBD2
TGTGCCAGCAGCCCGGGACTAGCGGGAGTATTAGATACGCAGTATTTT	CASSPGLAGVLDTQYF	NA	TRBV7-9	TRBJ2-3	TRBD2
TGTGCCAGTACAGGCAGGACTGAAGCTTTCTTT	CASTGRTEAFF	NA	TRBV19	TRBJ1-1	NA
TGTGCCAGCAGTTTTACAGGGGGACTGACCCAGTACTTC	CASSFTGGLTQYF	NA	TRBV12-3/TRBV12-4	TRBJ2-5	TRBD1
TGTGCCAGCAGCCCTCAGGGCCCTACGAACACCGGGGAGCTGTTTTTT	CASSPQGPTNTGELFF	NA	TRBV7-6	TRBJ2-2	NA
TGTGCCAGCAGTTTTATAGGGGAGCTGTTTTTT	CASSFIGELFF	NA	TRBV28	TRBJ2-2	NA
TGCAGCGTTGAGGACCCGGGACAGGACCCCTTCCAGGCTGGCTACACCTTC	CSVEDPGQDPFQAGYTF	NA	TRBV29-1	TRBJ1-2	TRBD1
TGTGCCAGCAACCGGGACAACTCTGGAAACACCATATATTTT	CASNRDNSGNTIYF	NA	TRBV6-5	TRBJ1-3	NA
TGTGCCAGCAGCTGGACAGGGGTCCTAGATACGCAGTATTTT	CASSWTGVLDTQYF	NA	TRBV5-4	TRBJ2-3	TRBD1
TGTGCCTGGAGTGGAGGAGGAACGCAGTACTTC	CAWSGGGTQYF	NA	TRBV30	TRBJ2-7	NA
TGTGCCAGCAGCGTAGGTGGGCTAGCTTTCACAGATACGCAGTATTTT	CASSVGGLAFTDTQYF	NA	TRBV9	TRBJ2-3	NA
TGTGCCACCAGCAGAGACAGGGACTATGGCTACACCTTC	CATSRDRDYGYTF	NA	TRBV15	TRBJ1-2	NA
TGTGCCAGCAGCCCCCGGACTAGCGGGAGAAGGGTGCCAACCTACGAGCAGTACTTC	CASSPRTSGRRVPTYEQYF	NA	TRBV7-9	TRBJ2-7	TRBD2
TGTGCCAGCAGCGTAATGTCTAACACTGAAGCTTTCTTT	CASSVMSNTEAFF	few	TRBV9	TRBJ1-1	NA